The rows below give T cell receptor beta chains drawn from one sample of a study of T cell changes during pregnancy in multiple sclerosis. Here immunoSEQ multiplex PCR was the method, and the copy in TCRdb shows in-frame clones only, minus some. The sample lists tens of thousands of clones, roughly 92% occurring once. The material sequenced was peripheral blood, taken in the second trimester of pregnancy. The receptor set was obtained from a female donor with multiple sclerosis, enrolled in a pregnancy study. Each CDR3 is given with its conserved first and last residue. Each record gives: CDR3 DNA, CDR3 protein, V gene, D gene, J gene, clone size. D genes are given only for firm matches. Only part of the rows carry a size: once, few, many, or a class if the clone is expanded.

CDR3 DNA: TGTGCCAGCAGTCCGATACAGGGGATCTCCGGGGAGCTGTTTTTT
CDR3 protein: CASSPIQGISGELFF
V gene: TRBV27
D gene: TRBD1
J gene: TRBJ2-2
clone size: .

CDR3 DNA: TGCGCCAGCAACAAGCTAGCGGGCTCCACAGATACGCAGTATTTT
CDR3 protein: CASNKLAGSTDTQYF
V gene: TRBV5-1
D gene: TRBD2
J gene: TRBJ2-3
clone size: .

CDR3 DNA: TGTGCCAGCAGTTACTCAAATAATGAAAAACTGTTTTTT
CDR3 protein: CASSYSNNEKLFF
V gene: TRBV27
D gene: .
J gene: TRBJ1-4
clone size: .

CDR3 DNA: TGTGCCAGCAGCTTAGGGGTACAGGGGATTCCCAATTCACCCCTCCACTTT
CDR3 protein: CASSLGVQGIPNSPLHF
V gene: TRBV7-2
D gene: TRBD1
J gene: TRBJ1-6
clone size: few

CDR3 DNA: TGTGCCAGCAGCTTACTTGCGGACTCCTACGAGCAGTACTTC
CDR3 protein: CASSLLADSYEQYF
V gene: TRBV7-9
D gene: .
J gene: TRBJ2-7
clone size: .

CDR3 DNA: TGCGCCAGCAGCCAAGAGCGGGGGGCCTACGAGCAGTACTTC
CDR3 protein: CASSQERGAYEQYF
V gene: TRBV4-3
D gene: TRBD2
J gene: TRBJ2-7
clone size: .

CDR3 DNA: TGCGCCAGCAGTGAAACAGGGAGAGGGTACACTGAAGCTTTCTTT
CDR3 protein: CASSETGRGYTEAFF
V gene: TRBV10-2
D gene: .
J gene: TRBJ1-1
clone size: .

CDR3 DNA: TGTGCCAGCAGCGTAACTAGCACAGATACGCAGTATTTT
CDR3 protein: CASSVTSTDTQYF
V gene: TRBV9
D gene: .
J gene: TRBJ2-3
clone size: .

CDR3 DNA: TGCGCCAGCAGCTGGGGGCACAGGGGGGATTACGAGACCCAGTACTTC
CDR3 protein: CASSWGHRGDYETQYF
V gene: TRBV5-1
D gene: TRBD1
J gene: TRBJ2-5
clone size: .

CDR3 DNA: TGTGCCAGTAGTATAGGACACCAGAGCTCCTACGAGCAGTACTTC
CDR3 protein: CASSIGHQSSYEQYF
V gene: TRBV19
D gene: .
J gene: TRBJ2-7
clone size: once

CDR3 DNA: TGTGCCAGCTCACCACCTCAGGGGGCTACGACTCGTGCTGAAGCTTTCTTT
CDR3 protein: CASSPPQGATTRAEAFF
V gene: TRBV18
D gene: TRBD1
J gene: TRBJ1-1
clone size: .

CDR3 DNA: TGTGCCGGGGCCGGGACTAGCGCATCCTACGAGCAGTACTTC
CDR3 protein: CAGAGTSASYEQYF
V gene: TRBV6-1
D gene: TRBD2
J gene: TRBJ2-7
clone size: .

CDR3 DNA: TGTGCCAGCAGTGAAAGGGGACTAGCGGGAGGGCTCAATGAGCAGTTCTTC
CDR3 protein: CASSERGLAGGLNEQFF
V gene: TRBV2
D gene: TRBD2
J gene: TRBJ2-1
clone size: .

CDR3 DNA: TGTGCCAGCAGCGTAGAGAGATGGGGGCGAAGTCGGGACAATGAGCAGTTCTTC
CDR3 protein: CASSVERWGRSRDNEQFF
V gene: TRBV9
D gene: .
J gene: TRBJ2-1
clone size: .

CDR3 DNA: TGTGCCAGCAGGCTTCGACTAGCGGGAGGAATTGATGAGCAGTTCTTC
CDR3 protein: CASRLRLAGGIDEQFF
V gene: TRBV28
D gene: TRBD2
J gene: TRBJ2-1
clone size: once

CDR3 DNA: TGTGCCAGCAGCCCGGGACACGGCGGTTCTTTT
CDR3 protein: CASSPGHGGSF
V gene: TRBV11-3
D gene: .
J gene: TRBJ1-1
clone size: .

CDR3 DNA: TGCGCCAGCAGCCAAGAGGAGGACAGGGAGGCTGAAGCTTTCTTT
CDR3 protein: CASSQEEDREAEAFF
V gene: TRBV4-3
D gene: TRBD1
J gene: TRBJ1-1
clone size: medium-sized

CDR3 DNA: TGCAGTGCAAGACTAGTCAATGAGCAGTTCTTC
CDR3 protein: CSARLVNEQFF
V gene: TRBV20-1
D gene: .
J gene: TRBJ2-1
clone size: .

CDR3 DNA: TGTGCCAGTGACAGAAACAATCAGCCCCAGCATTTT
CDR3 protein: CASDRNNQPQHF
V gene: TRBV28
D gene: .
J gene: TRBJ1-5
clone size: .

CDR3 DNA: TGTGCCAGCAGACAGCTTCAACGAGGGCCCTACAATGAGCAGTTCTTC
CDR3 protein: CASRQLQRGPYNEQFF
V gene: TRBV27
D gene: .
J gene: TRBJ2-1
clone size: .

CDR3 DNA: TGTGCCACCAGCGAGGGGGGGGGCGGACGAGAGACCCAGTACTTC
CDR3 protein: CATSEGGGGRETQYF
V gene: TRBV15
D gene: .
J gene: TRBJ2-5
clone size: .

CDR3 DNA: TGTGCCAGCAGTTATAAAGCGGGAGAGGGCTACAATGAGCAGTTCTTC
CDR3 protein: CASSYKAGEGYNEQFF
V gene: TRBV6-5
D gene: TRBD2
J gene: TRBJ2-1
clone size: .

CDR3 DNA: TGTGCCAGTAGAAAAACAGGGCCCACGGCGCGAGAAGCTTTCTTT
CDR3 protein: CASRKTGPTAREAFF
V gene: TRBV19
D gene: .
J gene: TRBJ1-1
clone size: .

CDR3 DNA: TGTGCCAGCAGCTCCCTCGGACTAGCGGAAGAGACCCAGTACTTC
CDR3 protein: CASSSLGLAEETQYF
V gene: TRBV11-3
D gene: TRBD2
J gene: TRBJ2-5
clone size: .

CDR3 DNA: TGCGCCAGCAGCTTGGCCGGTGGGCTAGATACGCAGTATTTT
CDR3 protein: CASSLAGGLDTQYF
V gene: TRBV5-1
D gene: .
J gene: TRBJ2-3
clone size: .

CDR3 DNA: TGTGCCAGCAGCTTCGGACTAGCGGGAATCGACATTCAGTACTTC
CDR3 protein: CASSFGLAGIDIQYF
V gene: TRBV13
D gene: TRBD2
J gene: TRBJ2-4
clone size: .

CDR3 DNA: TGTGCCAGCAGTCCCGGGGGGGGAGCTGGAAACACCATATATTTT
CDR3 protein: CASSPGGGAGNTIYF
V gene: TRBV28
D gene: .
J gene: TRBJ1-3
clone size: .

CDR3 DNA: TGTGCCAGCAGCTACGACACCCTCTTTCCCGGGGAGCTGTTTTTT
CDR3 protein: CASSYDTLFPGELFF
V gene: TRBV7-9
D gene: .
J gene: TRBJ2-2
clone size: .

CDR3 DNA: TGTGCCAGCAGTCGAGCGGGAGGGCCGTATGAGCAGTTCTTC
CDR3 protein: CASSRAGGPYEQFF
V gene: TRBV27
D gene: TRBD2
J gene: TRBJ2-1
clone size: .

CDR3 DNA: TGCGCCAGCAGCATACGTCCGGGACAGCACGATGAACTACAAGAGACCCAGTACTTC
CDR3 protein: CASSIRPGQHDELQETQYF
V gene: TRBV5-1
D gene: TRBD1
J gene: TRBJ2-5
clone size: .

CDR3 DNA: TGTGCCAGCAGCTTAGCCTTCGGACAGATGAACACTGAAGCTTTCTTT
CDR3 protein: CASSLAFGQMNTEAFF
V gene: TRBV7-6
D gene: .
J gene: TRBJ1-1
clone size: once

CDR3 DNA: TGTGCCAGCAGCGTAGACAGAAACTATGGCTACACCTTC
CDR3 protein: CASSVDRNYGYTF
V gene: TRBV9
D gene: .
J gene: TRBJ1-2
clone size: .

CDR3 DNA: TGTGCCAGCAGTCCGAGTAGCTATGAAGGCTACACCTTC
CDR3 protein: CASSPSSYEGYTF
V gene: TRBV5-4
D gene: .
J gene: TRBJ1-2
clone size: .

CDR3 DNA: TGTGCCAGCAGCCCGACTAGTTTCGGAGAGACCCAGTACTTC
CDR3 protein: CASSPTSFGETQYF
V gene: TRBV7-2
D gene: .
J gene: TRBJ2-5
clone size: .

CDR3 DNA: TGCAGCCCAGGGGGCACTGAAGCTTTCTTT
CDR3 protein: CSPGGTEAFF
V gene: TRBV29-1
D gene: TRBD1
J gene: TRBJ1-1
clone size: .

CDR3 DNA: TGTGCCAGCACCCGAGGGGACAGCTCCTACAATGAGCAGTTCTTC
CDR3 protein: CASTRGDSSYNEQFF
V gene: TRBV6-1
D gene: TRBD1
J gene: TRBJ2-1
clone size: .

CDR3 DNA: TGTGCCAGCAGAGGGGGACAGCCGAACACTGAAGCTTTCTTT
CDR3 protein: CASRGGQPNTEAFF
V gene: TRBV6-5
D gene: TRBD1
J gene: TRBJ1-1
clone size: .

CDR3 DNA: TGTGCCAGCAGCCGCAATATTTCCGGACAGGGAGAGAACACTGAAGCTTTCTTT
CDR3 protein: CASSRNISGQGENTEAFF
V gene: TRBV11-3
D gene: TRBD1
J gene: TRBJ1-1
clone size: few

CDR3 DNA: TGTGCCACCCGACTAGTTACCAATGAGCAGTTCTTC
CDR3 protein: CATRLVTNEQFF
V gene: TRBV2
D gene: .
J gene: TRBJ2-1
clone size: .

CDR3 DNA: TGTGCCAGCAGCCCTAACAGGGGGCAGAACACTGAAGCTTTCTTT
CDR3 protein: CASSPNRGQNTEAFF
V gene: TRBV14
D gene: TRBD1
J gene: TRBJ1-1
clone size: .

CDR3 DNA: TGTGCCAGCAGCTTAGTTGTCGGTTATGGCTACACCTTC
CDR3 protein: CASSLVVGYGYTF
V gene: TRBV7-2
D gene: .
J gene: TRBJ1-2
clone size: .

CDR3 DNA: TGCAGCGTTGAAGCCCGTAGGAATAGCGGGAGCTCCTACAATGAGCAGTTCTTC
CDR3 protein: CSVEARRNSGSSYNEQFF
V gene: TRBV29-1
D gene: TRBD2
J gene: TRBJ2-1
clone size: .

CDR3 DNA: TGTGCCAGTAGTATCTTCGGGGACTTAGTAACTAATGAAAAACTGTTTTTT
CDR3 protein: CASSIFGDLVTNEKLFF
V gene: TRBV19
D gene: .
J gene: TRBJ1-4
clone size: .

CDR3 DNA: TGTGCCAGTCCCGGACTAGCGGGGGTGAACACCGGGGAGCTGTTTTTT
CDR3 protein: CASPGLAGVNTGELFF
V gene: TRBV7-8
D gene: TRBD2
J gene: TRBJ2-2
clone size: once

CDR3 DNA: TGTGCCAGCAGCGCCGGGACACTGGGGGCCAACGTCCTGACTTTC
CDR3 protein: CASSAGTLGANVLTF
V gene: TRBV9
D gene: .
J gene: TRBJ2-6
clone size: .

CDR3 DNA: TGTGCCAGCAGCTTAGTTTCGAATCAGCCCCAGCATTTT
CDR3 protein: CASSLVSNQPQHF
V gene: TRBV7-2
D gene: .
J gene: TRBJ1-5
clone size: few

CDR3 DNA: TGTGCCAGCATTCAATCAAGGACGGGAGGCGGCTACACCTTC
CDR3 protein: CASIQSRTGGGYTF
V gene: TRBV6-5
D gene: .
J gene: TRBJ1-2
clone size: .

CDR3 DNA: TGTGCCAGCAGCTTATATTCGCAGGGAGGGAGAGGCTACACCTTC
CDR3 protein: CASSLYSQGGRGYTF
V gene: TRBV11-2
D gene: .
J gene: TRBJ1-2
clone size: .

CDR3 DNA: TGCGCCAGCATTCCAGGACAGGGGGCGGCCAAAAACATTCAGTACTTC
CDR3 protein: CASIPGQGAAKNIQYF
V gene: TRBV5-1
D gene: TRBD1
J gene: TRBJ2-4
clone size: .

CDR3 DNA: TGTGCCAGCAGCTCAATCGGGGACAAAAACATTCAGTACTTC
CDR3 protein: CASSSIGDKNIQYF
V gene: TRBV5-4
D gene: .
J gene: TRBJ2-4
clone size: .

CDR3 DNA: TGTGCCAGCAACCCGGTCCTCGGGTACGAGCAGTACTTC
CDR3 protein: CASNPVLGYEQYF
V gene: TRBV6-1
D gene: .
J gene: TRBJ2-7
clone size: .